The rows below give T cell receptor beta chains drawn from one sample of a study of CD8 T cells in Susac syndrome. One entry per CDR3 protein, called by TCRdb with MiXCR from the immunoSEQ multiplex PCR reads. Here the sample spans more than 90,000 distinct CDR3 sequences, 85% to 95% being singletons. Sequences were obtained from CD4+ T cells from PBMCs. Source of these receptors: a human donor with multiple sclerosis. Both conserved end residues are part of each CDR3. The order of the fields is J gene, D gene, V gene, CDR3 protein. D genes are given only for firm matches.

j_gene: TRBJ2-5
d_gene: .
v_gene: TRBV11-2
CDR3aa: CASSEGYQETQYF

j_gene: TRBJ1-1
d_gene: .
v_gene: TRBV5-4
CDR3aa: CASSLDEGTAFF

j_gene: TRBJ2-5
d_gene: .
v_gene: TRBV30
CDR3aa: CAWSEQKETQYF

j_gene: TRBJ1-1
d_gene: TRBD1
v_gene: TRBV5-1
CDR3aa: CASSSQGRTEAFF

j_gene: TRBJ2-4
d_gene: TRBD1
v_gene: TRBV20-1
CDR3aa: CSARDWGQGNIQYF

j_gene: TRBJ1-2
d_gene: .
v_gene: TRBV5-1
CDR3aa: CASSGTSGENGYGYTF

j_gene: TRBJ1-5
d_gene: TRBD1
v_gene: TRBV5-1
CDR3aa: CASSLKDRAQPQHF

j_gene: TRBJ1-1
d_gene: .
v_gene: TRBV7-2
CDR3aa: CASSLLGNAAFF

j_gene: TRBJ1-6
d_gene: .
v_gene: TRBV24-1
CDR3aa: CATTTPGGDSPLHF

j_gene: TRBJ1-5
d_gene: .
v_gene: TRBV6-1
CDR3aa: CASSELGGMSNQPQHF

j_gene: TRBJ1-2
d_gene: .
v_gene: TRBV11-3
CDR3aa: CASSPRRGRNYGYTF

j_gene: TRBJ1-2
d_gene: .
v_gene: TRBV5-6
CDR3aa: CASSLAHGAYGYTF

j_gene: TRBJ1-6
d_gene: TRBD1
v_gene: TRBV6-5
CDR3aa: CASSYLGQGNNSPLHF

j_gene: TRBJ1-5
d_gene: .
v_gene: TRBV30
CDR3aa: CAWSVPRHGNQPQHF

j_gene: TRBJ1-3
d_gene: .
v_gene: TRBV19
CDR3aa: CASSARQASGNTIYF

j_gene: TRBJ2-1
d_gene: TRBD2
v_gene: TRBV20-1
CDR3aa: CSARSTRTRELGEQFF

j_gene: TRBJ2-7
d_gene: .
v_gene: TRBV7-2
CDR3aa: CASSLAAFGEQYF

j_gene: TRBJ2-2
d_gene: TRBD2
v_gene: TRBV5-1
CDR3aa: CASSYGTKRGGELFF

j_gene: TRBJ1-2
d_gene: .
v_gene: TRBV29-1
CDR3aa: CSVSGPNYGYTF

j_gene: TRBJ2-1
d_gene: TRBD2
v_gene: TRBV18
CDR3aa: CASTPGLAGGDNEQFF

j_gene: TRBJ2-1
d_gene: .
v_gene: TRBV20-1
CDR3aa: CSAESSGYNEQFF

j_gene: TRBJ2-7
d_gene: .
v_gene: TRBV28
CDR3aa: CAPGRGVLSYEQYF

j_gene: TRBJ2-5
d_gene: .
v_gene: TRBV4-1
CDR3aa: CASSQMIVETQYF

j_gene: TRBJ1-4
d_gene: TRBD1
v_gene: TRBV11-2
CDR3aa: CASSLAGGGSNEKLFF